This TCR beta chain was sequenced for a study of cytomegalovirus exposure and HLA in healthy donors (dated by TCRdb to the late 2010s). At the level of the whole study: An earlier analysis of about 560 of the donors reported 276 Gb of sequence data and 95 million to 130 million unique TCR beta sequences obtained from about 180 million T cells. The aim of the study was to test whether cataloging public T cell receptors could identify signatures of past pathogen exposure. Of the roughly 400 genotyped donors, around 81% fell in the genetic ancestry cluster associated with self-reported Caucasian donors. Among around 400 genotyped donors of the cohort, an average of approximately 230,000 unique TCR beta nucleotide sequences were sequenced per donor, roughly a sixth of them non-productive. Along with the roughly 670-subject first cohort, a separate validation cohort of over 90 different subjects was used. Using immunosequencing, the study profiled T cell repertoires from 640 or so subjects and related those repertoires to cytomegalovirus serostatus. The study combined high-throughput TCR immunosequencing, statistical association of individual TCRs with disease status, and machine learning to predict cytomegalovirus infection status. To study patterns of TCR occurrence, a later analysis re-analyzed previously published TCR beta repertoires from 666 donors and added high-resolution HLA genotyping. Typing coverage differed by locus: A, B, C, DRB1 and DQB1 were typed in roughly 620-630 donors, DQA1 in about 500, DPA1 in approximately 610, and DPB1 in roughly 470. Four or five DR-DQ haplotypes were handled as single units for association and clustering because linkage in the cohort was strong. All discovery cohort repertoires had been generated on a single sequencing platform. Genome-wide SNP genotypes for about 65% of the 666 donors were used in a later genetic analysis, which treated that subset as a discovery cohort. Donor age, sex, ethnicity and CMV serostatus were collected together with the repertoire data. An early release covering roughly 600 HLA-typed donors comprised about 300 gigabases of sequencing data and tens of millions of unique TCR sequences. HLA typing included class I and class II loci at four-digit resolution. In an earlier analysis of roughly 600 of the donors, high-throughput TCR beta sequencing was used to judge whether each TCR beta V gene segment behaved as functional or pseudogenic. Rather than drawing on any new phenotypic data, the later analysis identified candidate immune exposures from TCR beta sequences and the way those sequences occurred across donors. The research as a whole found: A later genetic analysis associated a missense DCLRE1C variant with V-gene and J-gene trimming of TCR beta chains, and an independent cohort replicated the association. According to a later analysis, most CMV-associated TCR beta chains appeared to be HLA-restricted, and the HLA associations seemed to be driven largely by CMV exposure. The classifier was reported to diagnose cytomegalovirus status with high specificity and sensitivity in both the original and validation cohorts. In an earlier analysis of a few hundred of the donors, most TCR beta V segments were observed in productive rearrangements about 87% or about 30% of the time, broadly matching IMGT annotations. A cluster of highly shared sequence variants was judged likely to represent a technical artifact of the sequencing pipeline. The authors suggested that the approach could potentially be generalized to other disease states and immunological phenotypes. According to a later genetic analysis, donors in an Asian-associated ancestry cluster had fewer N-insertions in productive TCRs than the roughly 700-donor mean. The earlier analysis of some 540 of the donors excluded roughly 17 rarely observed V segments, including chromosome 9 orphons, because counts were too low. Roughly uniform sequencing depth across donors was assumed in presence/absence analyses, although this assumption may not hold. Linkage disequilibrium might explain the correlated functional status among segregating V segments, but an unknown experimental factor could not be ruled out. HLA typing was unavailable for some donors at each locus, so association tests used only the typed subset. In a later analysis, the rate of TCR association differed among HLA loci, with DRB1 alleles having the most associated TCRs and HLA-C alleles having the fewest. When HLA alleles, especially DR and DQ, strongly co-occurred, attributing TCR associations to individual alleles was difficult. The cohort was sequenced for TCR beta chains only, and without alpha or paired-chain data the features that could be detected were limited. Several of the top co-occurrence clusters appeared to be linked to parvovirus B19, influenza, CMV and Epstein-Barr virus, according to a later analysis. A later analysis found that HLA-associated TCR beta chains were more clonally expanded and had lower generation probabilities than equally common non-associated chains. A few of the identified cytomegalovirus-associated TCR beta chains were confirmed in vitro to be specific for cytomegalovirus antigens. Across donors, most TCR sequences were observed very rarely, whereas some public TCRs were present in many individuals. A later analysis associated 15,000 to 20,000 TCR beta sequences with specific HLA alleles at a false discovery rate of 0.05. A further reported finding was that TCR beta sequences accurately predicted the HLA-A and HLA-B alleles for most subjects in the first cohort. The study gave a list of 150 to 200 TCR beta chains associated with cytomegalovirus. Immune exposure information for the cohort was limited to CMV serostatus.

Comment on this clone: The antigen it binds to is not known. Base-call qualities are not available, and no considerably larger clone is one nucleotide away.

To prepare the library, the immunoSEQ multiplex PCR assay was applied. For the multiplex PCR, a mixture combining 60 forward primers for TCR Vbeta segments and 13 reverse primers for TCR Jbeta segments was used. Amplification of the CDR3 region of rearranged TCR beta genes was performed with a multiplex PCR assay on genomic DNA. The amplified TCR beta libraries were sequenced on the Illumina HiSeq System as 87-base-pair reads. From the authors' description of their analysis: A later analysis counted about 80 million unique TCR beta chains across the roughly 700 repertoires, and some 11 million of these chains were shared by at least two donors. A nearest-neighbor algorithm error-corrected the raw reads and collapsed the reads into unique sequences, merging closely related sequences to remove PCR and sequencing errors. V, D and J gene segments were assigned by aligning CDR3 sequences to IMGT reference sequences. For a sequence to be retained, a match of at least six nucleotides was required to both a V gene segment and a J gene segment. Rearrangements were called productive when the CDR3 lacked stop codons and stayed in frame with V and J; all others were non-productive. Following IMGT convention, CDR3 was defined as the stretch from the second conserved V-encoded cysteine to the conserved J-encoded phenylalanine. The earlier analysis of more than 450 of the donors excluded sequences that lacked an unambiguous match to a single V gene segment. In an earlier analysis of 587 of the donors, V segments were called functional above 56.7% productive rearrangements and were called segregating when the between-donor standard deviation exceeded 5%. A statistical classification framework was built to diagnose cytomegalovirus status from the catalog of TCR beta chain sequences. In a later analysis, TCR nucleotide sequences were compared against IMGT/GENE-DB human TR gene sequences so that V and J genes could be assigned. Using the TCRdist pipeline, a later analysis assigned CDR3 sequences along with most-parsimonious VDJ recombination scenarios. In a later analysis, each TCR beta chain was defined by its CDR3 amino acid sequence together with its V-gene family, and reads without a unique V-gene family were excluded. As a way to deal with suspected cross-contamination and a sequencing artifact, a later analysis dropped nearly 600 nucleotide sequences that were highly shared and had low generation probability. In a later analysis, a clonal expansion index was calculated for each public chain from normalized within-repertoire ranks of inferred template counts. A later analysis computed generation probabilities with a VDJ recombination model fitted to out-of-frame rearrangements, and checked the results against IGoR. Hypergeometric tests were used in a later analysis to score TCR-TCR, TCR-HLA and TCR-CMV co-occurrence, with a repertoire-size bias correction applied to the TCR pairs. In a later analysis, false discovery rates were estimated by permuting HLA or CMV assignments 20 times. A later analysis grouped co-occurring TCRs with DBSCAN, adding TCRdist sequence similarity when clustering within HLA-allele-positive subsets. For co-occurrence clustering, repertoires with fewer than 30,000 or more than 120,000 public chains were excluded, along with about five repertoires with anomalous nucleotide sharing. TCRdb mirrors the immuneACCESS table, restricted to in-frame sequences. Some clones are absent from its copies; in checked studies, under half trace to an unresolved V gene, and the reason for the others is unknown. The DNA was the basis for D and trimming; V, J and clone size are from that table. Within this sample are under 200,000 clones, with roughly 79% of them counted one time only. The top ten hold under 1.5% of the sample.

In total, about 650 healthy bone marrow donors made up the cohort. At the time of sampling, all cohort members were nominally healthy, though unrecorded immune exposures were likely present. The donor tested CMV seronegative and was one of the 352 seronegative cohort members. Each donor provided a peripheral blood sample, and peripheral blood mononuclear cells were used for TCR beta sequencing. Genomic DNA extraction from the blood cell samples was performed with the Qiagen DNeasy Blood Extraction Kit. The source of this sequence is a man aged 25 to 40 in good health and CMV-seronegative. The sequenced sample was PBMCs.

Read as DNA, the sequence is TGTGCCTGGAGTGTAATCGGGGGGAATGAGCAGTTCTTC. Its coded protein is CAWSVIGGNEQFF. Recombination connected TRBV30 to TRBJ2-1, with TRBD2 identical over 7 junction bases. CDR3 length: 13 amino acids, cysteine to phenylalanine. The read is trimmed to its CDR3 DNA, 39 bases read in frame from base 1. According to the germline V gene (reference sequence), CDR1 reads GTSNPN and CDR2 reads SVGIG. The germline V and J ends show losses of 0 bases and 7 bases respectively, and no gene match explains 3 bases of the junction. The entire variable domain, with the stretches around the CDR3 drawn from the reference TRBV30 and TRBJ2-1 proteins, is SQTIHQWPATLVQPVGSPLSLECTVEGTSNPNLYWYRQAAGRGLQLLFYSVGIGQISSEVPQNLSASRPQDRQFILSSKKLLLSDSGFYLCAWSVIGGNEQFFGPGTRLTVL.